This T cell receptor beta chain emerged from a study of cytomegalovirus exposure and HLA in healthy donors. The ends were cut back, 5 bases at V and 2 bases at J, with 11 bases in the middle. The germline V gene has CDR1 WNHNN and CDR2 SYGVQD (reference sequence). This CDR3 spans 14 amino acids. Vbeta (60) and Jbeta (13) primers were used in the PCR. The repertoire was sequenced with immunoSEQ multiplex PCR; TCRdb's copy has only in-frame clones and lacks some. Of over 150,000 clones in the sample, approximately 80% were seen once. The rearrangement uses TRBV10-1 and TRBJ2-3, with a tentative D call TRBD1 (6 bases). The receptor's source is a man younger than 40 in good health and CMV-seropositive. Sequencing was done on a sample of PBMCs. This CDR3 reads CASSPTGITDTQYF. Written as DNA, the CDR3 is TGCGCCAGCAGTCCAACAGGGATCACAGATACGCAGTATTTT.